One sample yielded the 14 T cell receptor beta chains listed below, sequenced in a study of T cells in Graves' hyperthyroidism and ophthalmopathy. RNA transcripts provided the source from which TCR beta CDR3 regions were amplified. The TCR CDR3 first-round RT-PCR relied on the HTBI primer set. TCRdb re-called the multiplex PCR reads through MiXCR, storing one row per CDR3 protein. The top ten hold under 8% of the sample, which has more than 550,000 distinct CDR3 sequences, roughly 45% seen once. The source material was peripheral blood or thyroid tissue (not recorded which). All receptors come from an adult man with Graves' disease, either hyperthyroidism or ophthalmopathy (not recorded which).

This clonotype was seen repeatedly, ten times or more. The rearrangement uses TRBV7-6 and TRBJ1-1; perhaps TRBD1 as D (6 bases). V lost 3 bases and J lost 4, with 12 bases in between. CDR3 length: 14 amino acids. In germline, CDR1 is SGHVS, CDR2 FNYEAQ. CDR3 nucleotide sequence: TGTGCCAGCAGCTTCGGGTCAGGGGCCACTGAAGCTTTCTTT. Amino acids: CASSFGSGATEAFF. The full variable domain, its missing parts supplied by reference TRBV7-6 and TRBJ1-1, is GAGVSQSPRYKVTKRGQDVALRCDPISGHVSLYWYRQALGQGPEFLTYFNYEAQQDKSGLPNDRFSAERPEGSISTLTIQRTEQRDSAMYRCASSFGSGATEAFFGQGTRLTVV.

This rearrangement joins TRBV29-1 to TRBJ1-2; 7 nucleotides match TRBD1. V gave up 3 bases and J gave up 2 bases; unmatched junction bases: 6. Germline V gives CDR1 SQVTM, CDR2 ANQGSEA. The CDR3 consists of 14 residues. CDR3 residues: CSVDHTGENYGYTF. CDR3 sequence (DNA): TGCAGCGTTGACCATACAGGGGAGAACTATGGCTACACCTTC.

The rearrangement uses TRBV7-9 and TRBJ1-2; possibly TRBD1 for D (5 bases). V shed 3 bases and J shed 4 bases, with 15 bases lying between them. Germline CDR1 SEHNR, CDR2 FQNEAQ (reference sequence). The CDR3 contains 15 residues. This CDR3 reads CASSLGGRGGYGYTF. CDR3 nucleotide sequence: TGTGCCAGCAGCTTGGGGGGGAGAGGAGGCTATGGCTACACCTTC.

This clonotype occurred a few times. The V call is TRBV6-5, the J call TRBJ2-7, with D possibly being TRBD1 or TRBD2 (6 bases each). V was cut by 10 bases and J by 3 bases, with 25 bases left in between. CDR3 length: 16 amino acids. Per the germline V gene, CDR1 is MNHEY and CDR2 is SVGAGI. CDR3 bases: TGTGCCAACCGACGGGACAAGACTAGGGAGATCTACGAGCAGTACTTC. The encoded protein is CANRRDKTREIYEQYF.

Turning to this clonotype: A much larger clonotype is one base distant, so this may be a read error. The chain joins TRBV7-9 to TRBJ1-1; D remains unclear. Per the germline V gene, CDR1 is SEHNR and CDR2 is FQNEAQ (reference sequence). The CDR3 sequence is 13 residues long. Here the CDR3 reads CAGSLTVGTEAFF. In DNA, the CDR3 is TGTGCCGGCAGCTTGACGGTGGGGACTGAAGCTTTCTTT.

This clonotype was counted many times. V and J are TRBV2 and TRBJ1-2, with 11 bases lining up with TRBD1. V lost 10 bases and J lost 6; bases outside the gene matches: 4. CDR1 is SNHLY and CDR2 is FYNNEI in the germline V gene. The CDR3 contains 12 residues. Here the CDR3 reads CATGQGADGYTF. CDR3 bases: TGTGCCACCGGACAGGGGGCGGATGGCTACACCTTC.

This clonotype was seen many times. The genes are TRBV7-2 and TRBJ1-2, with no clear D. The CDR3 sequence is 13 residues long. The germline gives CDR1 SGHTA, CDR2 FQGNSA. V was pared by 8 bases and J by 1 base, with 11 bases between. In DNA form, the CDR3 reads TGTGCCAGCGCTCGCCATCTTAACTATGGCTACACCTTC. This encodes CASARHLNYGYTF.

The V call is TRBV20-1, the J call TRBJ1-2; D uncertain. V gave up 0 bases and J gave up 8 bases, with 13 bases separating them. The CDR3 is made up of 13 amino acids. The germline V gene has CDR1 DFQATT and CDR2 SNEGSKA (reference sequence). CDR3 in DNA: TGCAGTGCTAGAGATGCCGAGGAGATCGGCTACACCTTC. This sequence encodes CSARDAEEIGYTF.

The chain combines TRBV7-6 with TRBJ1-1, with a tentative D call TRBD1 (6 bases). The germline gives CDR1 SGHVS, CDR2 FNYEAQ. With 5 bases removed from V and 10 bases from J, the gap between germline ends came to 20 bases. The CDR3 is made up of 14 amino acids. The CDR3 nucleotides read TGTGCCAGCAGCCCGACAGGACCCATGTCGGGAGCTTTCTTT. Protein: CASSPTGPMSGAFF.

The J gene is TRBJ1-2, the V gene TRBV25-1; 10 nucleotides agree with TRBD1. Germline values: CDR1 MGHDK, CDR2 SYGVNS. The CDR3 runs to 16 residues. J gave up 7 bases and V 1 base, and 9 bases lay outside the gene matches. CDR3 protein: CASSEWGTGDNIGYTF. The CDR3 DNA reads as TGTGCCAGCAGTGAATGGGGGACAGGGGACAATATTGGCTACACCTTC.

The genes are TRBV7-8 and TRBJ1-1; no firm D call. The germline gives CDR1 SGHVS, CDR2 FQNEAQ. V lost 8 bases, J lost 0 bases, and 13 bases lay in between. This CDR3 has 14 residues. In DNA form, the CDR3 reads TGTGCCAGCTCACCGGGCAAGATGAACACTGAAGCTTTCTTT. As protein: CASSPGKMNTEAFF. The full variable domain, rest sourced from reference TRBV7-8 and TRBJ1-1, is GAGVSQSPRYKVAKRGQDVALRCDPISGHVSLFWYQQALGQGPEFLTYFQNEAQLDKSGLPSDRFFAERPEGSVSTLKIQRTQQEDSAVYLCASSPGKMNTEAFFGQGTRLTVV.

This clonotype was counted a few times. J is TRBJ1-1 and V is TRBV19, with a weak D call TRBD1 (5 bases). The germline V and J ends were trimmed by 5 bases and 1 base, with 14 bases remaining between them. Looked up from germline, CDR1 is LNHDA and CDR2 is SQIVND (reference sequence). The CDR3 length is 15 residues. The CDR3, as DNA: TGTGCCAGTAGTCCTCTACAGGAGGCGAACACTGAAGCTTTCTTT. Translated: CASSPLQEANTEAFF. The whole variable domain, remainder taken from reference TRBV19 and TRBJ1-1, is DGGITQSPKYLFRKEGQNVTLSCEQNLNHDAMYWYRQDPGQGLRLIYYSQIVNDFQKGDIAEGYSVSREKKESFPLTVTSAQKNPTAFYLCASSPLQEANTEAFFGQGTRLTVV.

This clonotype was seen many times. The CDR3 DNA is TGTGCCAGCAGCTTAGATTGGGCGGGCGAAGCTTTCTTT. It yields the protein CASSLDWAGEAFF. The chain is built from TRBV7-9 and TRBJ1-1; D is unclear. Germline values: CDR1 SEHNR, CDR2 FQNEAQ (reference sequence). Trimming stripped 1 base from V and 8 bases from J, with 11 bases between. The CDR3 totals 13 residues.

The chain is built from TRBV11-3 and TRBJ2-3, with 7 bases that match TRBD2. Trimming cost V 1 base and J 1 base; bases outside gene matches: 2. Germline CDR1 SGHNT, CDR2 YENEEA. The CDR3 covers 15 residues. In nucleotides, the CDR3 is TGTGCCAGCAGCTTAGGGAGCGGGGGCACAGATACGCAGTATTTT. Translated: CASSLGSGGTDTQYF.